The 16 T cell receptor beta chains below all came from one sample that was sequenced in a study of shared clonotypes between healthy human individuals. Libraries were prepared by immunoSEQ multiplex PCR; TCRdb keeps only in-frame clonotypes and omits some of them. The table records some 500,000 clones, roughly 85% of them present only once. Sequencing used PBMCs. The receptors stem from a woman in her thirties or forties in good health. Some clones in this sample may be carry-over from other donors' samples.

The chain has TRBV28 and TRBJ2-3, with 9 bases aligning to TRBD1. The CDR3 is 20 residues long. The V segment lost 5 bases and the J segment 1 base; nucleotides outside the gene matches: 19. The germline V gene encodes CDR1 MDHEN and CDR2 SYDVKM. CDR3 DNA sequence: TGTGCCAGCAGTCCCCTAAGGCTTACAGGGGGCTATGTAGGCACAGATACGCAGTATTTT. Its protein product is CASSPLRLTGGYVGTDTQYF.

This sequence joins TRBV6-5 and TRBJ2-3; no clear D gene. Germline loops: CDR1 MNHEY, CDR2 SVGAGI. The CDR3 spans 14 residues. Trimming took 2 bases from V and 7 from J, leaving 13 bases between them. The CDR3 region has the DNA TGTGCCAGCAGTTACACCTCCGTTATCTATACGCAGTATTTT. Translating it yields CASSYTSVIYTQYF.

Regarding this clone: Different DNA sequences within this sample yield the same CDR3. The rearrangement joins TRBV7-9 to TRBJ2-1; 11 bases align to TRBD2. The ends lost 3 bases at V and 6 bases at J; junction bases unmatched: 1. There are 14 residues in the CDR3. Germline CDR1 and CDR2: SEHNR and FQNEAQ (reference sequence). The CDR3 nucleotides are TGTGCCAGCAGCTTCGGGACTAGCGGCAATGAGCAGTTCTTC. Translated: CASSFGTSGNEQFF.

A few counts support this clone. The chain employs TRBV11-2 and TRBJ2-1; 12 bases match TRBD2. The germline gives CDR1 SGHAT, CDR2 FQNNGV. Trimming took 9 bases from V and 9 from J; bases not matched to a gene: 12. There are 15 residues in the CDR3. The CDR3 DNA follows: TGTGCCAGTCATCTAGCGGGAGGGCGGTTGGTTGAGCAGTTCTTC. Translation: CASHLAGGRLVEQFF.

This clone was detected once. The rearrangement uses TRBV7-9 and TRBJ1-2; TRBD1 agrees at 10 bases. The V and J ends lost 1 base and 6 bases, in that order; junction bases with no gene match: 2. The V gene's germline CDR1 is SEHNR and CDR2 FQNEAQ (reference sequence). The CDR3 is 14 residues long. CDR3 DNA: TGTGCCAGCAGCTTAGTAGGACAGGGGGATGGCTACACCTTC. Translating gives CASSLVGQGDGYTF.

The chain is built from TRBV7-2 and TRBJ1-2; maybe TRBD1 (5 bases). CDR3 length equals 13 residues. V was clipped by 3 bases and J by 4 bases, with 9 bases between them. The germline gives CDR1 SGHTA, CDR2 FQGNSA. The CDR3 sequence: CASSLGGGYGYTF. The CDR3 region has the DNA TGTGCCAGCAGCTTGGGGGGAGGCTATGGCTACACCTTC.

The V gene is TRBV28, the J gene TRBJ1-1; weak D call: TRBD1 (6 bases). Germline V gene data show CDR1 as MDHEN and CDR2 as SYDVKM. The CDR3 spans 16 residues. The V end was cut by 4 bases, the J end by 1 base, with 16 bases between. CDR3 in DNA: TGTGCCAGCAGTTCGGGGGCCGGGTGGCGGAACACTGAAGCTTTCTTT. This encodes CASSSGAGWRNTEAFF.

CDR3 residues: CASSSNDRSHEQYF. CDR3 DNA sequence: TGTGCCAGCAGTTCTAACGACAGGTCCCACGAGCAGTACTTC. The genes are TRBV28 and TRBJ2-7, with a weak D call TRBD1 (6 bases). CDR1 MDHEN and CDR2 SYDVKM come from the germline V gene. The CDR3 has 14 residues. The ends were cut back, 4 bases at V and 5 bases at J, with 15 bases in the middle.

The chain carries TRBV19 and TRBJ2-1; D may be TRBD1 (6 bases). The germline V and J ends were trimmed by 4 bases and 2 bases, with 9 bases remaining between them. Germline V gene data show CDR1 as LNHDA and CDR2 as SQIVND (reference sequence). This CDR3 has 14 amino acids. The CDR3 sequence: CASSKGDAYNEQFF. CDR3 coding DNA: TGTGCCAGTAGTAAGGGGGACGCCTACAATGAGCAGTTCTTC.

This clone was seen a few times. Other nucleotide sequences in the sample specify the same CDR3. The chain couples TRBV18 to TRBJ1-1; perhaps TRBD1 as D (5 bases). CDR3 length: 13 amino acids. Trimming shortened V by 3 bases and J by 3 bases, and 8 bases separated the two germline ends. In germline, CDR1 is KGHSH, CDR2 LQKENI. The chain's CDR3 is CASSPQGDTEAFF. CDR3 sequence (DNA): TGTGCCAGCTCACCCCAAGGGGACACTGAAGCTTTCTTT.

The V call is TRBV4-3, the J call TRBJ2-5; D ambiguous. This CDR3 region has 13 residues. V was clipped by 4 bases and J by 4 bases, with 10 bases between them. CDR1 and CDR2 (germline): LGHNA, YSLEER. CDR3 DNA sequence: TGCGCCAGCAGCCTCTTAGTAGGAGAGACCCAGTACTTC. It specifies CASSLLVGETQYF.

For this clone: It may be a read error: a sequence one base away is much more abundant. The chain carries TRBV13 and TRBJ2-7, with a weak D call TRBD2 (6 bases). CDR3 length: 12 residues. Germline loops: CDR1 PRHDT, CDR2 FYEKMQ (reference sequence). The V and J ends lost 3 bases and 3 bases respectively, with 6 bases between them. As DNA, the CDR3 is TGTGCCAGCAGCTTGGGGGGCTACGAGCAGTACTTC. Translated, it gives CASSLGGYEQYF.

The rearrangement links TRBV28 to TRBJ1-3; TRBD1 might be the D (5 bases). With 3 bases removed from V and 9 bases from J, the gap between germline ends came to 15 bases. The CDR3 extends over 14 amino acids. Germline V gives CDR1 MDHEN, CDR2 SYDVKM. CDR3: CASSFASRGGTIYF. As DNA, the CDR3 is TGTGCCAGCAGTTTCGCCAGCCGCGGGGGCACCATATATTTT.

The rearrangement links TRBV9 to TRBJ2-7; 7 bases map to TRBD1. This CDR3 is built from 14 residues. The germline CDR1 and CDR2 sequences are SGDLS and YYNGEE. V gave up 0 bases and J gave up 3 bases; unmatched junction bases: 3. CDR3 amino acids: CASSVDRGGYEQYF. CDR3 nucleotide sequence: TGTGCCAGCAGCGTAGACAGGGGCGGCTACGAGCAGTACTTC.

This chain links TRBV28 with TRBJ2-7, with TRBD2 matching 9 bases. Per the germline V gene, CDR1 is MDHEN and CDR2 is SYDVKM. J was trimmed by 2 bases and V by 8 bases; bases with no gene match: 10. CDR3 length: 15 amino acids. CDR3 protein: CASLTPTSGAYEQYF. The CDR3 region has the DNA TGTGCCAGCCTCACCCCGACTAGCGGAGCCTACGAGCAGTACTTC. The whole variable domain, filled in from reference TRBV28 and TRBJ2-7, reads DVKVTQSSRYLVKRTGEKVFLECVQDMDHENMFWYRQDPGLGLRLIYFSYDVKMKEKGDIPEGYSVSREKKERFSLILESASTNQTSMYLCASLTPTSGAYEQYFGPGTRLTVT.

DNA of the CDR3: TGTGCCAGCAGTGAAGACTACAACTATGGCTACACCTTC. As protein: CASSEDYNYGYTF. This rearrangement joins TRBV2 to TRBJ1-2; no firm D call. The V and J ends lost 1 base and 2 bases respectively, with 5 bases between them. The CDR3 sequence is 13 residues long. The germline CDR1 and CDR2 sequences are SNHLY and FYNNEI.